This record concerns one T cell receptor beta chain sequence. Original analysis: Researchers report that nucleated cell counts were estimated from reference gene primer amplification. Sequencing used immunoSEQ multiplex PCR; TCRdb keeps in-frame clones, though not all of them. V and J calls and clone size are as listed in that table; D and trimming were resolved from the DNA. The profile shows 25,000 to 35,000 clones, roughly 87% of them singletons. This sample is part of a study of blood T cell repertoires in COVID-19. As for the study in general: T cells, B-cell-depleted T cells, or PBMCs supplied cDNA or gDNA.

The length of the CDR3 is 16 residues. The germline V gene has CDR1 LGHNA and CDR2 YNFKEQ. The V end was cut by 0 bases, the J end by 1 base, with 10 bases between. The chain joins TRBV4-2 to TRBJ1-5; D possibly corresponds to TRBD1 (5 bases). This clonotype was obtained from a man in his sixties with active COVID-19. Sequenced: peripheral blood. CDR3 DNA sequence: TGTGCCAGCAGCCAAGAGGGGGGTGGAAGCAATCAGCCCCAGCATTTT. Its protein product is CASSQEGGGSNQPQHF.